The 13 T cell receptor beta chains reported below all come from one sample, sequenced in a study of spatial heterogeneity in lung cancer. Study findings and constraints: Higher tumor mutation counts went along with higher counts of expanded intratumoral alpha and beta TCRs.

These receptors are not linked to any known antigen. The sample's time point: sample taken at primary tumor resection. Via MiXCR, TCRdb re-called the 5' RACE reads, giving one row per CDR3 protein. The sample records about 6,000 distinct CDR3 sequences, 9.1% being singletons. The material was lung tumor tissue, obtained at surgery. Receptor source: a female donor with early-stage non-small cell lung cancer.

V gene TRBV7-6 combines with J gene TRBJ1-3; 8 positions agree with TRBD1. The length of the CDR3 is 16 residues. Trimming removed 3 bases from V and 10 bases from J; junction bases left unmatched: 14. Per germline, CDR1 SGHVS and CDR2 FNYEAQ. The CDR3 DNA reads as TGTGCCAGCAGCTTGACCCGACAGGGGTTATTGAAAACCATATATTTT. It is translated as CASSLTRQGLLKTIYF. The variable domain in full, completed from reference TRBV7-6 and TRBJ1-3, reads GAGVSQSPRYKVTKRGQDVALRCDPISGHVSLYWYRQALGQGPEFLTYFNYEAQQDKSGLPNDRFSAERPEGSISTLTIQRTEQRDSAMYRCASSLTRQGLLKTIYFGEGSWLTVV.

This clonotype was observed many times. The chain employs TRBV12-3 or TRBV12-4 and TRBJ1-2; D is uncertain. The CDR3 is 12 residues long. V dropped 3 bases and J dropped 8 bases, with 10 bases sitting between them. Here the CDR3 reads CASSLMVGGYTF. The CDR3 DNA reads as TGTGCCAGCAGTTTGATGGTCGGGGGCTACACCTTC.

This clonotype was detected a few times. The chain has TRBV20-1 and TRBJ2-7, with D unclear. Germline loops: CDR1 DFQATT, CDR2 SNEGSKA (reference sequence). V lost 3 bases and J 7 bases, leaving 13 bases between the germline ends. This CDR3 contains 12 residues. CDR3 sequence reads: CSASELHWEQYF. The CDR3 DNA reads TGCAGTGCTAGTGAACTGCACTGGGAGCAGTACTTC.

This clonotype is medium-sized by share. The chain has TRBV6-5 and TRBJ1-5; D unclear. CDR1 is MNHEY, CDR2 SVGAGI, per germline. The CDR3 spans 13 residues. Trimming pared 5 bases from V and 3 bases from J, leaving 8 bases between. The DNA for the CDR3 is TGTGCCAGCAGTGACTTAATCAATCAGCCCCAGCATTTT. Amino acid sequence: CASSDLINQPQHF.

By share, this clonotype counts as medium-sized. This CDR3 reads CASSLGGQERTEAFF. The CDR3 DNA sequence: TGCGCCAGCAGCTTGGGGGGACAGGAAAGAACTGAAGCTTTCTTT. V usage is TRBV5-1 and J usage is TRBJ1-1; TRBD1 agrees at 8 bases. Germline CDR1 reads SGHRS; CDR2 reads YFSETQ. The V and J ends lost 0 bases and 5 bases, in that order; junction bases with no gene match: 6. The length of the CDR3 is 15 residues.

This clonotype occurred a few times. The chain combines TRBV19 with TRBJ1-2; D remains ambiguous. The CDR3 length is 16 residues. The V end was cut by 7 bases, the J end by 8 bases, with 26 bases between. Germline V gene data show CDR1 as LNHDA and CDR2 as SQIVND (reference sequence). The CDR3 loop reads CASTKLGGRARGGYTF. CDR3 coding DNA: TGTGCCAGTACCAAATTGGGCGGCAGAGCCCGCGGGGGCTACACCTTC.

The chain carries TRBV29-1 and TRBJ1-2; 7 nucleotides align to TRBD1. CDR1 and CDR2 from the germline V gene are SQVTM and ANQGSEA. V shed 1 base, J shed 4 bases, and the junction held 9 bases outside the gene matches. The length of the CDR3 is 15 residues. CDR3 residues: CSVEGIPGGGYGYTF. The CDR3 region has the DNA TGCAGCGTTGAAGGAATCCCAGGGGGGGGCTATGGCTACACCTTC.

This clonotype has a count of ten or more. CDR3 region: CASSRDGNTEAFF. CDR3 bases: TGCGCCAGCAGCCGGGACGGGAACACTGAAGCTTTCTTT. The chain uses TRBV5-1 and TRBJ1-1; the D gene is possibly TRBD1 (5 bases). From germline, CDR1 is SGHRS and CDR2 YFSETQ. The V and J ends lost 4 bases and 1 base respectively, with 8 bases between them. There are 13 residues in the CDR3.

In its sample, this clonotype is medium-sized. The rearrangement links TRBV5-1 to TRBJ2-1, with D possibly being TRBD1 (5 bases). V was cut by 0 bases and J by 4 bases, with 5 bases left in between. The CDR3 has 13 amino acids. Germline assignment: CDR1 SGHRS and CDR2 YFSETQ. The CDR3 loop is CASSLGQYNEQFF. The CDR3 DNA reads as TGCGCCAGCAGCTTGGGACAGTACAATGAGCAGTTCTTC. The variable domain in full, completed from reference TRBV5-1 and TRBJ2-1, reads KAGVTQTPRYLIKTRGQQVTLSCSPISGHRSVSWYQQTPGQGLQFLFEYFSETQRNKGNFPGRFSGRQFSNSRSEMNVSTLELGDSALYLCASSLGQYNEQFFGPGTRLTVL.

The chain joins TRBV2 to TRBJ2-5; D remains unclear. Trimming shortened V by 5 bases and J by 7 bases, and 5 bases separated the two germline ends. The germline CDR1 and CDR2 sequences are SNHLY and FYNNEI. The CDR3 contains 10 residues. The CDR3 region is CASSLRTQYF. The DNA of the CDR3 is TGTGCCAGCAGTCTTAGGACCCAGTACTTC. Full variable domain (missing parts from reference TRBV2 and TRBJ2-5): EPEVTQTPSHQVTQMGQEVILRCVPISNHLYFYWYRQILGQKVEFLVSFYNNEISEKSEIFDDQFSVERPDGSNFTLKIRSTKLEDSAMYFCASSLRTQYFGPGTRLLVL.

This clonotype is medium-sized. V is TRBV20-1 and J is TRBJ2-3; TRBD2 aligns across 8 bases. This CDR3 is 15 amino acids long. Germline V lookup: CDR1 DFQATT, CDR2 SNEGSKA (reference sequence). V lost 3 bases, J lost 3 bases, and 8 bases stayed unmatched. The CDR3 DNA reads TGCAGTGCTAGTAATTTCGGGGGGGAGACAGATACGCAGTATTTT. Translation gives CSASNFGGETDTQYF.

By share, this clonotype counts as large. The V call is TRBV7-2, the J call TRBJ1-1; no definite D call. Trimming removed 1 base from V and 1 base from J, with 10 bases in between. CDR3 length: 15 amino acids. The V gene's germline CDR1 is SGHTA and CDR2 FQGNSA. CDR3: CASSLELTPNTEAFF. CDR3 in DNA: TGTGCCAGCAGCTTAGAATTGACACCGAACACTGAAGCTTTCTTT.

Judged by abundance, this clonotype is medium-sized (0.01 to 0.1%). The chain joins TRBV30 to TRBJ2-3; TRBD1 matches at 7 bases. After removal of 6 bases from V and 0 bases from J, the junction contained 9 bases not matched to a gene. The germline CDR1 and CDR2 sequences are GTSNPN and SVGIG (reference sequence). There are 15 residues in the CDR3. This CDR3 reads CACHRGSSSTDTQYF. CDR3 DNA sequence: TGTGCCTGTCACAGGGGTTCATCGAGCACAGATACGCAGTATTTT.